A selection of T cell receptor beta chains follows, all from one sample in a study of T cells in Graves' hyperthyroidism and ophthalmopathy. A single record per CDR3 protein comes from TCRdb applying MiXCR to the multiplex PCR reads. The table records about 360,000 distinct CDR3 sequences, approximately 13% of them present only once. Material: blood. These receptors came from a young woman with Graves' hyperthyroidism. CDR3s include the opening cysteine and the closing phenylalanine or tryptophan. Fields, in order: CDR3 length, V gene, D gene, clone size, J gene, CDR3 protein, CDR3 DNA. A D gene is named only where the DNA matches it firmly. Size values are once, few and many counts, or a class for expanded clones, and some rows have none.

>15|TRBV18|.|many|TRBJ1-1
CASSQNGGADTEAFF
TGTGCCAGCTCACAGAATGGCGGAGCGGACACTGAAGCTTTCTTT
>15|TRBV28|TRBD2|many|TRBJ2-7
CASSRGLGGSYEQYF
TGTGCCAGCAGTCGGGGACTAGGGGGCTCCTACGAGCAGTACTTC
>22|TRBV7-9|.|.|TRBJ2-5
CASSFGPQAPYFGAGTKETQYF
.
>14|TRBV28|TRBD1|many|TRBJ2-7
CASQTGTGVHEQYF
TGTGCCAGCCAGACTGGGACAGGGGTCCACGAGCAGTACTTC
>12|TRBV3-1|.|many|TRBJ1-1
CASSQDDTEAFF
TGTGCCAGCAGCCAAGATGACACTGAAGCTTTCTTT
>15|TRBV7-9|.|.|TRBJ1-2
CASSLADISNYGYTF
TGTGCCAGCAGCTTAGCGGACATTTCTAACTATGGCTACACCTTC
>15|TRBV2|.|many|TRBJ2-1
CASSEPGVGRDEQFF
TGTGCCAGCAGTGAACCCGGGGTCGGAAGGGATGAGCAGTTCTTC
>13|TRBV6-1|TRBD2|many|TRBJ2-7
CACAGGSSYEQYF
TGTGCCTGCGCGGGAGGGAGCTCCTACGAGCAGTACTTC
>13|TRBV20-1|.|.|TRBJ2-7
CSAPPGHSYEQYF
TGCAGTGCTCCCCCGGGACATTCCTACGAGCAGTACTTC
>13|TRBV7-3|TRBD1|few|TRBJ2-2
CASSLTGSRELFF
TGTGCCAGCAGCTTGACAGGGTCGCGGGAGCTGTTTTTT
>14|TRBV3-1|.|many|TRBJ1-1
CASSPTPDGTEAFF
TGTGCCAGCAGCCCGACCCCGGACGGGACTGAAGCTTTCTTT
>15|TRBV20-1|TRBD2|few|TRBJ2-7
CSARSLRSGGPEQYF
TGCAGTGCTAGATCACTAAGGAGCGGGGGTCCCGAGCAGTACTTC
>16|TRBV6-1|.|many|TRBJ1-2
CASSYSNDPTGRGYTF
TGTGCCAGCAGTTATTCAAACGACCCGACAGGCCGTGGCTACACCTTC
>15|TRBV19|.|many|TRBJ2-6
CASSAGGSGANVLTF
TGTGCCAGTAGTGCAGGAGGATCTGGGGCCAACGTCCTGACTTTC
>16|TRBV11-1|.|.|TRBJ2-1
CASSLAGQASYNEQFF
TGTGCCAGCAGCTTAGCTGGGCAGGCGAGCTACAATGAGCAGTTCTTC
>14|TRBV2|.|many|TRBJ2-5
CASSGGGGQETQYF
TGTGCCAGCAGTGGGGGGGGCGGACAAGAGACCCAGTACTTC
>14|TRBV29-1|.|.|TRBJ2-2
CSVQYRANTGELFF
TGCAGCGTTCAGTACAGGGCGAACACCGGGGAGCTGTTTTTT
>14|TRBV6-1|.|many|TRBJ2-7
CASSAFDSSYEQYF
TGTGCCAGCAGTGCCTTTGACAGTTCCTACGAGCAGTACTTC
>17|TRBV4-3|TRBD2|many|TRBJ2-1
CASSQDTTSGINNEQFF
TGCGCCAGCAGCCAAGATACAACTAGCGGGATTAACAATGAGCAGTTCTTC
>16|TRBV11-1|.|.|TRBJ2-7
CASSLDSWGASWEQYF
TGTGCCAGCAGCTTGGATTCCTGGGGGGCATCGTGGGAGCAGTACTTC
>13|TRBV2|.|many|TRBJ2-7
CASSAEAIYEQYF
TGTGCCAGCAGTGCGGAGGCTATCTACGAGCAGTACTTC
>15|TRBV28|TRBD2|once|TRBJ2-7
CASTRPGLARYEQYF
TGTGCCAGTACCCGACCGGGACTAGCGAGATACGAGCAGTACTTC
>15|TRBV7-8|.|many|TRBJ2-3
CASSPTSDAGDTQYF
TGTGCCAGCAGCCCGACGAGTGATGCGGGAGATACGCAGTATTTT
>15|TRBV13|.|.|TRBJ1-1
CASSLERGSGTEAFF
TGTGCCAGCAGCTTAGAGCGGGGGTCTGGCACTGAAGCTTTCTTT
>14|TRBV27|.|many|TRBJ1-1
CASSLGGGRSEAFF
TGTGCCAGCAGTTTGGGGGGGGGGAGATCTGAAGCTTTCTTT